This TCR beta chain was observed in a study of T-cell reconstitution after alpha-beta-depleted transplantation in children (dated by TCRdb to the mid-2010s). Concerning the study at large: Using TCR repertoire profiling, the study followed T-cell immune reconstitution in a quantitative way in children after TCRalphabeta/CD19-depleted allogeneic hematopoietic cell transplantation.

General conclusions and limits of the study: In some patients, high TCRbeta diversity at day 60 was attributed to recipient T cells and intrathymic progenitors that had survived conditioning. Apparently early alphabetaT-cell count recovery about two months after transplant reportedly relied on only several hundred rapidly expanded clones derived from non-depleted graft cells. Hyperexpanded clone frequencies declined over subsequent months; after one year, T-cell counts and TCRbeta diversity were mostly attributed to newly produced T cells.

This clonotype was counted between two and nine times. No antigen is known for it. No base quality values were provided; no much bigger clone lies one nucleotide off. The method behind the library was PCR. For sequencing, an Illumina HiSeq 2500 was employed. Molecular barcoding was employed in the preparation of TCR libraries, with unique molecular identifiers being used to normalize TCRbeta repertoire quantification. Through fastp at Q25 and MiXCR, TCRdb rebuilt clones from the public reads, retaining in-frame beta chains. Entries are consolidated by CDR3 protein sequence, retaining the most common genes and DNA. The sample table lists almost 500,000 distinct CDR3 sequences, about 10% of them with a count of one. The biggest ten clones account for just over 2% of the sample. Its CDR3 holds 12 amino acids, cysteine through phenylalanine. Just CDR3 DNA is preserved here, 36 bases in frame from base 1. V is pared back by 5 bases and J by 7 bases, with 11 bases lying between the germline termini. As encoded in the germline V gene (reference sequence), CDR1 is LNHDA while CDR2 is SQIVND.

The sample's treatment or condition label is to be understood as: allogeneic hematopoietic cell transplantation with graft depleted of TCRalphabeta T cells and CD19 B cells. The transplant recipients were children given TCRalphabeta/CD19-depleted allogeneic hematopoietic cell grafts. The chain couples TRBV19 to TRBJ1-2; confidence is insufficient to name the D gene. The receptor was derived from a child aged 2 to 15 with inherited bone marrow failure, due to receive a stem cell transplant. This specimen consisted of PBMCs, obtained before TCRalphabeta/CD19-depleted stem cell transplant. The CDR3 reads CASSQRQSGYTF. The DNA is as follows: TGTGCCAGTAGTCAGAGGCAGAGTGGCTACACCTTC.